Following are 25 T cell receptor beta chains from one sample sequenced in a study of OX40 agonist ivuxolimab in advanced cancers. Produced via immunoSEQ multiplex PCR; TCRdb's table is partial and in-frame only. This repertoire shows 6,500 to 9,000 clones, about 67% found once; its top ten account for 48%. Here the sequenced sample was CD4+ or CD8+ T cells sorted from blood, taken in a trial of the OX40 agonist ivuxolimab. These TCRs come from an adult with an advanced solid tumor such as melanoma, head and neck, liver or kidney cancer.

This chain links TRBV9 with TRBJ2-7; D might be TRBD2 (5 bases). There are 15 residues in the CDR3. The germline gives CDR1 SGDLS, CDR2 YYNGEE. V lost 0 bases to trimming and J lost 6 bases, with 16 bases between them. The CDR3 loop is CASSVGGSGGAEQYF. CDR3 coding DNA: TGTGCCAGCAGCGTAGGGGGAAGTGGAGGCGCCGAGCAGTACTTC.

As to this clone: A read error may account for a junction end that differs from germline. CDR3 sequence (DNA): TGTGCCAGCAATTTAGCGGGGGGGATGAATGAGCAGTTCTTC. Its protein product is CASNLAGGMNEQFF. The V gene is TRBV27, the J gene TRBJ2-1; 11 nucleotides align to TRBD2. This CDR3 comprises 14 residues. Germline CDR1 MNHEY, CDR2 SMNVEV (reference sequence).

The chain combines TRBV10-3 with TRBJ2-1; 8 bases line up with TRBD2. The CDR3 consists of 15 residues. The trim removed 2 bases at V and 4 bases at J, leaving 4 bases unmatched. Looked up from germline, CDR1 is ENHRY and CDR2 is SYGVKD. CDR3: CAISEGSGIYNEQFF. The CDR3 nucleotides are TGTGCCATCAGTGAGGGTAGCGGGATTTACAATGAGCAGTTCTTC.

In this sample, this clone turned up once. The chain is built from TRBV19 and TRBJ1-5; perhaps TRBD1 as D (5 bases). The CDR3 covers 15 residues. V lost 6 bases and J 6 bases, leaving 18 bases between the germline ends. Germline loops: CDR1 LNHDA, CDR2 SQIVND (reference sequence). DNA of the CDR3: TGTGCCAGTAGCAGTCCGGGACGGAGGAGTCAGCCCCAGCATTTT. Protein sequence: CASSSPGRRSQPQHF.

The V and J genes are TRBV12-5 and TRBJ1-5; D remains unclear. The germline V gene encodes CDR1 LGHNT and CDR2 FRNRAP. V shed 7 bases and J shed 2 bases, with 6 bases lying between them. The CDR3 consists of 12 residues. The DNA of the CDR3 is TGTGCTAGTGCCGAGGGCAATCAGCCCCAGCATTTT. Its protein is CASAEGNQPQHF.

This chain links TRBV4-2 with TRBJ1-1, with 10 nucleotides matching TRBD1. Germline CDR1 reads LGHNA; CDR2 reads YNFKEQ. CDR3 length equals 15 residues. J was trimmed by 6 bases and V by 2 bases; bases with no gene match: 6. CDR3 DNA: TGTGCCAGCAGCCAACCCCGGACAGGGGGGGCTGAAGCTTTCTTT. Amino acids: CASSQPRTGGAEAFF.

J is TRBJ2-5 and V is TRBV6-5; weak D call: TRBD1 (5 bases). The V and J ends lost 0 bases and 1 base respectively, with 9 bases between them. Germline V gives CDR1 MNHEY, CDR2 SVGAGI. This CDR3 comprises 15 residues. As DNA, the CDR3 is TGTGCCAGCAGTTACTCGATGGACACCCAAGAGACCCAGTACTTC. It translates to CASSYSMDTQETQYF.

The J gene is TRBJ2-3, the V gene TRBV6-4; D is unresolved. V was trimmed by 2 bases and J by 5 bases, leaving 11 bases between them. The CDR3 covers 14 residues. CDR1 MRHNA and CDR2 SNTAGT come from the germline V gene. This chain's CDR3 is CASSDGGSQDTQYF. The CDR3 bases are TGTGCCAGCAGTGACGGTGGCAGTCAAGATACGCAGTATTTT.

This chain connects TRBV6-6 to TRBJ2-5, with D perhaps matching TRBD2 (7 bases). The J call may be wrong; the DNA end is better matched by TRBJ2-7. This CDR3 is 14 amino acids long. CDR1 is MNHNY, CDR2 SVGAGI, per germline (reference sequence). The CDR3 nucleotides are TGTGCCAGCAGTTTGGGGGGGCGCGCCCACGAGCAGTACTTC. This translates into CASSLGGRAHEQYF.

The chain is built from TRBV7-9 and TRBJ2-3; no clear D gene. V lost 2 bases and J 6 bases, leaving 6 bases between the germline ends. Germline values: CDR1 SEHNR, CDR2 FQNEAQ (reference sequence). This CDR3 spans 12 amino acids. The CDR3 is CASSLWPDTQYF. In DNA, the CDR3 is TGTGCCAGCAGCTTATGGCCCGATACGCAGTATTTT.

V usage is TRBV5-4 and J usage is TRBJ2-7; TRBD2 matches at 8 bases. CDR1 and CDR2 from the germline V gene are SGHNT and YYREEE (reference sequence). CDR3 length: 14 residues. Trimming removed 4 bases from V and 3 bases from J; junction bases left unmatched: 6. CDR3 sequence reads: CASSPGGTFYEQYF. The CDR3 region has the DNA TGTGCCAGCAGCCCGGGGGGGACTTTCTACGAGCAGTACTTC.

The chain couples TRBV7-8 to TRBJ2-7; perhaps TRBD2 as D (5 bases). Between the trimmed V and J ends, which lost 5 bases and 0 bases, there was a span of 17 bases. Germline V gene data show CDR1 as SGHVS and CDR2 as FQNEAQ. This CDR3 is built from 16 residues. In DNA, the CDR3 is TGTGCCAGCAGCCTCTTAGGAGGAGGCAGCTCCTACGAGCAGTACTTC. Translated, it gives CASSLLGGGSSYEQYF.

The chain couples TRBV9 to TRBJ1-5; D gene uncertain. Trimming left V 4 bases short and J 2 bases short, with 16 bases between. Germline-derived CDR1 and CDR2 are SGDLS and YYNGEE. The CDR3 has 16 amino acids. CDR3 DNA: TGTGCCAGCAGCCCCACCCTCGGCCGGTGCAATCAGCCCCAGCATTTT. Its translation: CASSPTLGRCNQPQHF.

The chain has TRBV7-9 and TRBJ2-6, with D perhaps given as TRBD1 or TRBD2 (5 bases each). V lost 3 bases, J lost 0 bases, and 15 bases lay in between. The CDR3 consists of 18 residues. Germline V gene lookup returns CDR1 SEHNR and CDR2 FQNEAQ (reference sequence). In DNA form, the CDR3 reads TGTGCCAGCAGCTTGACGGTGGGGGTCCTCTCTGGGGCCAACGTCCTGACTTTC. Amino acids: CASSLTVGVLSGANVLTF.

This rearrangement joins TRBV7-9 to TRBJ1-1, with unresolved D. V was trimmed by 8 bases and J by 1 base, leaving 11 bases between them. The CDR3 is made up of 13 amino acids. Germline CDR1 is SEHNR and CDR2 is FQNEAQ (reference sequence). The CDR3 DNA is TGTGCCAGCCACACGGCGAGGAACACTGAAGCTTTCTTT. Translating it yields CASHTARNTEAFF.

This sequence joins TRBV5-1 and TRBJ1-1, with D possibly TRBD1 on 5 matching bases. This CDR3 spans 16 amino acids. V was shortened by 0 bases and J by 0 bases, with 12 bases between the two germline ends. Per germline, CDR1 SGHRS and CDR2 YFSETQ. CDR3 in DNA: TGCGCCAGCAGCTTGGTTACAGGAATCATGAACACTGAAGCTTTCTTT. Residues: CASSLVTGIMNTEAFF. Combining the CDR3 with reference TRBV5-1 and TRBJ1-1 gives the whole variable domain KAGVTQTPRYLIKTRGQQVTLSCSPISGHRSVSWYQQTPGQGLQFLFEYFSETQRNKGNFPGRFSGRQFSNSRSEMNVSTLELGDSALYLCASSLVTGIMNTEAFFGQGTRLTVV.

The genes are TRBV7-9 and TRBJ2-5; TRBD1 is a possible D gene (6 bases). Germline CDR1 and CDR2: SEHNR and FQNEAQ (reference sequence). V lost 2 bases and J lost 5, with 15 bases in between. CDR3 size: 15 residues. The CDR3 nucleotides read TGTGCCAGCAGCTTACGCAGGGGCGCGAATGAGACCCAGTACTTC. Protein sequence: CASSLRRGANETQYF.

The chain is built from TRBV25-1 and TRBJ2-1; tentatively, D is TRBD2 (5 bases). Trimming cost V 4 bases and J 7 bases, with 11 bases left between them. This CDR3 is built from 13 residues. The germline gives CDR1 MGHDK, CDR2 SYGVNS. The CDR3 coding sequence is TGTGCCAGCAGTGGGCCCCGGGGAAATGAGCAGTTCTTC. It translates to CASSGPRGNEQFF.

This clone has only a few counts. The chain combines TRBV9 with TRBJ2-1; 9 bases map to TRBD2. The germline V gene has CDR1 SGDLS and CDR2 YYNGEE. J gave up 2 bases and V 3 bases, and 9 bases lay outside the gene matches. The CDR3 length is 17 residues. CDR3 sequence: CASSDDPGTSPYNEQFF. The CDR3 nucleotides read TGTGCCAGCAGCGATGATCCCGGGACTAGCCCCTACAATGAGCAGTTCTTC.

This rearrangement joins TRBV7-8 to TRBJ2-5; possible D gene TRBD2, 6 bases. The CDR3 sequence is 15 residues long. Trimming took 5 bases from V and 2 from J, leaving 15 bases between them. Germline CDR1 SGHVS, CDR2 FQNEAQ. The CDR3 spells CASSESWGLQETQYF. The DNA of the CDR3 is TGTGCCAGCAGCGAAAGCTGGGGACTTCAAGAGACCCAGTACTTC.

The chain is built from TRBV4-3 and TRBJ2-3; 7 bases line up with TRBD2. The CDR3 runs 18 residues. V shed 1 base and J 0 bases; nucleotides not matched to a gene: 10. Germline CDR1 is LGHNA and CDR2 is YSLEER. The CDR3 loop is CASSQGVVPGGSTDTQYF. The CDR3 region has the DNA TGCGCCAGCAGCCAAGGAGTGGTCCCCGGGGGGAGCACAGATACGCAGTATTTT.

This clone has a handful of counts. CDR3 sequence reads: CASSLGPSGNTIYF. CDR3 DNA: TGTGCCAGCAGTTTAGGGCCCTCTGGAAACACCATATATTTT. The rearrangement links TRBV27 to TRBJ1-3; D is unclear. This CDR3 region has 14 residues. Trimming took off 2 bases at V and 0 bases at J, with 5 bases between the two ends. Germline CDR1 is MNHEY and CDR2 is SMNVEV (reference sequence).

Only a few counts were recorded for this clone. This chain joins TRBV15 and TRBJ1-4; maybe TRBD1 (5 bases). V was trimmed by 1 base and J by 5 bases, leaving 14 bases between them. The CDR3 sequence is 16 residues long. Germline CDR1 and CDR2: LNHNV and YYDKDF (reference sequence). CDR3 sequence (DNA): TGTGCCACCAGCAGAGTGGTGGGACGGGGGAATGAAAAACTGTTTTTT. Encoded protein: CATSRVVGRGNEKLFF.

The chain recombines TRBV5-4 with TRBJ1-5, with TRBD1 matching over 7 bases. Germline V gives CDR1 SGHNT, CDR2 YYREEE (reference sequence). The CDR3 extends over 14 amino acids. V shed 4 bases, J shed 3 bases, and the junction held 4 bases outside the gene matches. CDR3 coding DNA: TGTGCCAGCAGCCTGGGACAGCCCAATCAGCCCCAGCATTTT. Translation gives CASSLGQPNQPQHF. Together with reference TRBV5-4 and TRBJ1-5, the CDR3 gives the full variable domain: ETGVTQSPTHLIKTRGQQVTLRCSSQSGHNTVSWYQQALGQGPQFIFQYYREEENGRGNFPPRFSGLQFPNYSSELNVNALELDDSALYLCASSLGQPNQPQHFGDGTRLSIL.

The chain carries TRBV2 and TRBJ2-5; TRBD2 aligns across 13 bases. V shed 6 bases and J 5 bases; nucleotides not matched to a gene: 9. The CDR3 covers 16 residues. From germline, CDR1 is SNHLY and CDR2 FYNNEI. CDR3 DNA: TGTGCCAGCAGGGGGAGGACTAGCGGGGGCCGGGAGACCCAGTACTTC. Translation: CASRGRTSGGRETQYF.